These T cell receptor beta chains were read from a single sample in a study of blood T cell repertoires in COVID-19. Data came from immunoSEQ multiplex PCR; TCRdb stores just in-frame clones and leaves some out. The table has fewer than 100,000 clones, about nine tenths seen once; the top ten hold about 5%. Sequencing was done on a sample of peripheral blood. The receptors derive from an elderly woman with acute or convalescent COVID-19. Each CDR3 is given with its conserved first and last residue.

J,V,length,CDR3
TRBJ1-2,TRBV5-5,14,CASSVGTLNYGYTF
TRBJ2-3,TRBV27,16,CASSPFRVASTDTQYF
TRBJ2-7,TRBV19,15,CASSKAELGGYEQYF
TRBJ2-1,TRBV15,16,CATSGELADSYNEQFF
TRBJ1-1,TRBV7-2,11,CASSVRREAFF
TRBJ1-6,TRBV2,16,CASSREATWANSPLHF
TRBJ1-4,TRBV4-3,16,CASSQGTGKPNEKLFF
TRBJ1-5,TRBV2,15,CASSGTGVSNQPQHF
TRBJ1-1,TRBV29-1,12,CSVVRGGTEAFF
TRBJ1-2,TRBV5-8,15,CASSLGWTPNYGYTF
TRBJ1-2,TRBV27,13,CASSPGQDYGYTF
TRBJ2-2,TRBV3-1/TRBV3-2,19,CASSQDRQGGTRGTGELFF
TRBJ1-1,TRBV19,12,CASSMRGGEAFF
TRBJ2-7,TRBV6-5,16,CASSYGTGGAFYEQYF
TRBJ2-2,TRBV5-1,16,CASSLGAGPNTGELFF
TRBJ1-4,TRBV5-1,15,CASSRYGTANEKLFF
TRBJ2-3,TRBV24-1,15,CATSDPKTSTDTQYF
TRBJ2-1,TRBV4-2,14,CASSHPRDSNEQFF
TRBJ2-5,TRBV7-8,15,CASSPILRGQETQYF
TRBJ2-5,TRBV3-1/TRBV3-2,16,CASSQASGTSKQTQYF
TRBJ2-3,TRBV4-3,17,CASSQGGGGSGTDTQYF
TRBJ1-2,TRBV30,17,CAWSHQGASASYYGYTF
TRBJ1-3,TRBV11-2,17,CASSLALTGSTGNTIYF